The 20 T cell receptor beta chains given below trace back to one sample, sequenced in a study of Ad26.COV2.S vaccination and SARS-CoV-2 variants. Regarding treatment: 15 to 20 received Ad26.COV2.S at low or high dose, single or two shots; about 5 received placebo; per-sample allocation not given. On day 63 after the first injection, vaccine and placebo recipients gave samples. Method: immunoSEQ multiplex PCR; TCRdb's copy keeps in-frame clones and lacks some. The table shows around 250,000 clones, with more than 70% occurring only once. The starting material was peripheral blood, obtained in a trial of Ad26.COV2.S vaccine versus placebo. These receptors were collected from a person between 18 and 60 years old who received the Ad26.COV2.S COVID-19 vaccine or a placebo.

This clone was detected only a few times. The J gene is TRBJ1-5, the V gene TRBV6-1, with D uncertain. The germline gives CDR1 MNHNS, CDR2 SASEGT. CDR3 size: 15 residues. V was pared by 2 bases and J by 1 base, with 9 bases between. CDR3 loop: CASSEQSGSNQPQHF. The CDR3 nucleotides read TGTGCCAGCAGTGAACAAAGCGGGAGCAATCAGCCCCAGCATTTT.

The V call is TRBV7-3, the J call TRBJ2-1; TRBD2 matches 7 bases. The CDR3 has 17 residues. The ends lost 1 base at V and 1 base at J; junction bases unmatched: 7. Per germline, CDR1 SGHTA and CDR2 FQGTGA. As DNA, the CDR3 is TGTGCCAGCAGCTTAAAGGGCGGTAGCGGGTCCTACAATGAGCAGTTCTTC. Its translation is CASSLKGGSGSYNEQFF.

CDR3 nucleotide sequence: TGTGCCAGCAGTTTACGAGCAGGGAGGTCCGGGGAGCTGTTTTTT. It translates to CASSLRAGRSGELFF. The V call is TRBV6-5, the J call TRBJ2-2; TRBD2 is a possible D gene (6 bases). The CDR3 is 15 residues long. V lost 4 bases, J lost 6 bases, and 15 bases lay in between. CDR1 and CDR2 from the germline V gene are MNHEY and SVGAGI.

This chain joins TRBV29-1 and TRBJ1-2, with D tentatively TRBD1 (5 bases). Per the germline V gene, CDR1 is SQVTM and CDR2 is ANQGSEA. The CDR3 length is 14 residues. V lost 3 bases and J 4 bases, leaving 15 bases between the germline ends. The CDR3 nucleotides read TGCAGCGTTGATCCTTCAGGGTACGGCTATGGCTACACCTTC. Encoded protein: CSVDPSGYGYGYTF.

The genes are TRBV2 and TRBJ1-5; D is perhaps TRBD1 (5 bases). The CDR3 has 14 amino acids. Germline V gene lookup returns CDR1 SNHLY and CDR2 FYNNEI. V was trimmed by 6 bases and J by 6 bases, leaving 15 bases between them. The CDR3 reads CASSGHLGPQPQHF. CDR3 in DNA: TGTGCCAGCAGCGGCCATTTGGGACCTCAGCCCCAGCATTTT.

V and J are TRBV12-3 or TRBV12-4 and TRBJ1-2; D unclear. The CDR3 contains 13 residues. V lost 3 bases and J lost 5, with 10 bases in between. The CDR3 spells CASSFWSGYGYTF. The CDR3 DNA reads TGTGCCAGCAGTTTTTGGTCAGGTTATGGCTACACCTTC.

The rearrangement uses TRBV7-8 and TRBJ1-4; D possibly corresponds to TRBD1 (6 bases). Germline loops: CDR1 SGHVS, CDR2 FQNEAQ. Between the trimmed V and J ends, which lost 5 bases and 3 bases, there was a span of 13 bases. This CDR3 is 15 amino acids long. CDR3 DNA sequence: TGTGCCAGCAGCCGCAGGGGCAGGGCTAATGAAAAACTGTTTTTT. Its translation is CASSRRGRANEKLFF.

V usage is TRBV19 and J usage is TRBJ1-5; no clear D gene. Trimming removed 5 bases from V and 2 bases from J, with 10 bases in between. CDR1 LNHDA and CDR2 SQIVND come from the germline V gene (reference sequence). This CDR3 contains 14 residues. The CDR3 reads CASSRGYGNQPQHF. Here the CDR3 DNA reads TGTGCCAGTAGTCGGGGTTATGGCAATCAGCCCCAGCATTTT.

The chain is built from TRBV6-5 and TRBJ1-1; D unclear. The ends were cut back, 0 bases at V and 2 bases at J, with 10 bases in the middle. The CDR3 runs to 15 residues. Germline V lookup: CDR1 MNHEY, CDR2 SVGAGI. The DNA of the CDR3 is TGTGCCAGCAGTTACTCTAGGACGGGAAACACTGAAGCTTTCTTT. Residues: CASSYSRTGNTEAFF.

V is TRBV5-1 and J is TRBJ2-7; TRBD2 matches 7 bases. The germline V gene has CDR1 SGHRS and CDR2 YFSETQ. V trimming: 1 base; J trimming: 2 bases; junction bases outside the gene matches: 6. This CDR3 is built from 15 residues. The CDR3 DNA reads TGCGCCAGCAGCTTGAATAGCGGGCTAGCCTACGAGCAGTACTTC. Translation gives CASSLNSGLAYEQYF.

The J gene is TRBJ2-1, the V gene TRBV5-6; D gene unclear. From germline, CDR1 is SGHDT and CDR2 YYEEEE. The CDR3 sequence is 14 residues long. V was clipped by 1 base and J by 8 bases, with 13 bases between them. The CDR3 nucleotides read TGTGCCAGCAGCTTGCTACCGGGTGACTATGAGCAGTTCTTC. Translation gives CASSLLPGDYEQFF.

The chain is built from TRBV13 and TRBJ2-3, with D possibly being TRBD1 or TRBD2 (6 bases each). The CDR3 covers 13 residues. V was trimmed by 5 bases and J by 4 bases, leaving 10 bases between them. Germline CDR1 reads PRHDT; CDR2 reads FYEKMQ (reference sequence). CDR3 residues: CASSPEGADTQYF. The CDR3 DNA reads TGTGCCAGCAGCCCGGAGGGGGCAGATACGCAGTATTTT.

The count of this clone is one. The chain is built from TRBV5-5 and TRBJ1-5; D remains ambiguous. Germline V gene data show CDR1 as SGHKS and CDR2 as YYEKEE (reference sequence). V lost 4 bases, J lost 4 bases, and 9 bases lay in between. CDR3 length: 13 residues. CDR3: CASSLSVNQPQHF. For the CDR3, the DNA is TGTGCCAGCAGCCTGTCAGTAAATCAGCCCCAGCATTTT.

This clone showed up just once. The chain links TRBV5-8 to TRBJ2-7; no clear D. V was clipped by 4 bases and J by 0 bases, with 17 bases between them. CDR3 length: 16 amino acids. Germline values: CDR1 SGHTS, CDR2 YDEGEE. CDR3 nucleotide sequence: TGTGCCAGCAGCCAGCCACAGCGACGGATCTCCTACGAGCAGTACTTC. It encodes CASSQPQRRISYEQYF.

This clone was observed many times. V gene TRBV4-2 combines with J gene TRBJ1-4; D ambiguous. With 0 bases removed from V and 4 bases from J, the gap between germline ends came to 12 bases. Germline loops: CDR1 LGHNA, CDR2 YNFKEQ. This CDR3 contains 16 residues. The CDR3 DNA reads TGTGCCAGCAGCCAAGACCTCACTGGAAGTAATGAAAAACTGTTTTTT. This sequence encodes CASSQDLTGSNEKLFF.

In DNA form, the CDR3 reads TGTGCCAGTAGTATAGGCTACCAGGGGGCTGGTGAGCAGTTCTTC. Encoded protein: CASSIGYQGAGEQFF. J is TRBJ2-1 and V is TRBV19; 8 nucleotides agree with TRBD1. After removal of 1 base from V and 9 bases from J, the junction contained 8 bases not matched to a gene. Germline V gives CDR1 LNHDA, CDR2 SQIVND (reference sequence). The CDR3 loop spans 15 amino acids. Variable domain in full (rest from reference TRBV19 and TRBJ2-1): DGGITQSPKYLFRKEGQNVTLSCEQNLNHDAMYWYRQDPGQGLRLIYYSQIVNDFQKGDIAEGYSVSREKKESFPLTVTSAQKNPTAFYLCASSIGYQGAGEQFFGPGTRLTVL.

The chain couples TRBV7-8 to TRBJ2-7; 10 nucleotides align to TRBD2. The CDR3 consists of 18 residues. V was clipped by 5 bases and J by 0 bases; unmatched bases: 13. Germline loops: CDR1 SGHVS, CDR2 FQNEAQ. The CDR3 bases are TGTGCCAGCAGCCTCAGGACTAGCGGAGGTCCTAACTCCTACGAGCAGTACTTC. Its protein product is CASSLRTSGGPNSYEQYF.

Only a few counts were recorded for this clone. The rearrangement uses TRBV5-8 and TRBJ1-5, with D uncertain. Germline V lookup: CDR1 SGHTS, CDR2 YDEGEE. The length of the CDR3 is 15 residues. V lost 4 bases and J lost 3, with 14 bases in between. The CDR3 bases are TGTGCCAGCAGCGGAACGAACAGTTTCAATCAGCCCCAGCATTTT. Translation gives CASSGTNSFNQPQHF.

The DNA of the CDR3 is TGTGCCAGCAGTTCCTGGAATCCTGTGAACACTGAAGCTTTCTTT. It codes for CASSSWNPVNTEAFF. The chain uses TRBV6-5 and TRBJ1-1; D unclear. The CDR3 length is 15 residues. CDR1 MNHEY and CDR2 SVGAGI come from the germline V gene. Trimming cost V 4 bases and J 0 bases, with 12 bases left between them.

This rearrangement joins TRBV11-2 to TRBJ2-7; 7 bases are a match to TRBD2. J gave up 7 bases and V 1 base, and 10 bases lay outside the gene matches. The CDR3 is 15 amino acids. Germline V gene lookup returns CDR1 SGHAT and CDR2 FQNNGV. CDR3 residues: CASSLGSGSVVEQYF. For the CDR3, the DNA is TGTGCCAGCAGCTTAGGTAGCGGGTCCGTTGTAGAGCAGTACTTC.